This T cell receptor (beta chain) is drawn from a study of blood T cell repertoires in COVID-19. About the study: Acute and convalescent COVID-19 specimens originated in the United States, Italy and Spain. Sample material is recorded as cDNA or gDNA derived from T cells, B-cell-depleted T cells, or PBMCs.

Seattle's cohort entered during active infection and was followed longitudinally. Per the original data handling: Amplified reference gene primers provided the basis for estimating nucleated cell counts. Data came from immunoSEQ multiplex PCR; TCRdb stores just in-frame clones and leaves some out. The DNA was the basis for D and trimming; V, J and clone size are from that table. The table includes 150,000 to 200,000 clones, over 80% detected once. The CDR3 spans 16 residues. V shed 2 bases, J shed 2 bases, and the junction held 2 bases outside the gene matches. Germline V lookup: CDR1 SGHNT, CDR2 YYREEE (reference sequence).

Sequenced sample: peripheral blood. The sequence was collected from a woman aged 70 to 79 with COVID-19, enrolled during active disease. V gene TRBV5-4 combines with J gene TRBJ2-2; 11 positions match TRBD2. CDR3 protein: CASSFGLAGNTGELFF. In nucleotides, the CDR3 is TGTGCCAGCAGCTTCGGACTAGCGGGCAACACCGGGGAGCTGTTTTTT.